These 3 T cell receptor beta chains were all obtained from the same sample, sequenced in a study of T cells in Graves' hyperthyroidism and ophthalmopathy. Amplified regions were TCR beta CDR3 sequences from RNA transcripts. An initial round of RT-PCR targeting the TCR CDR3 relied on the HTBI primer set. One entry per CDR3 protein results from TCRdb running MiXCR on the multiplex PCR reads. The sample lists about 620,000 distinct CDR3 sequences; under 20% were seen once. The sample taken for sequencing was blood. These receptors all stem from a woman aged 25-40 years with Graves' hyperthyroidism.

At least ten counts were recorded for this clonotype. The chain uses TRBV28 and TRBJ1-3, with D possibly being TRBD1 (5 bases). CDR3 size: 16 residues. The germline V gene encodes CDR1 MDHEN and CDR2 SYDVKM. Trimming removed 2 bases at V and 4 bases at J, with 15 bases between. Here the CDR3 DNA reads TGTGCCAGCAGTTTAGGGACCCCGGGGGTCGGAAACACCATATATTTT. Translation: CASSLGTPGVGNTIYF.

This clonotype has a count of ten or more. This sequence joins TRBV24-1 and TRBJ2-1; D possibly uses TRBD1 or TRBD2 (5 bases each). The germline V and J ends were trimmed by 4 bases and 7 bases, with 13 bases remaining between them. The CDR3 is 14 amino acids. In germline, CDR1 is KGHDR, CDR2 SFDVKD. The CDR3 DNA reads TGTGCCACCAGTGACCCCGGGACGGGTAATGAGCAGTTCTTC. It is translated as CATSDPGTGNEQFF.

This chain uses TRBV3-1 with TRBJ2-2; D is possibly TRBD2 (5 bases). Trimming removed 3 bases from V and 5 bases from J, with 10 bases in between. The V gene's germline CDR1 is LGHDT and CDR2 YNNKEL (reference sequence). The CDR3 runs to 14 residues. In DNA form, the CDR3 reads TGTGCCAGCAGCCAGGTACCGGGAACCGGGGAGCTGTTTTTT. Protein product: CASSQVPGTGELFF.